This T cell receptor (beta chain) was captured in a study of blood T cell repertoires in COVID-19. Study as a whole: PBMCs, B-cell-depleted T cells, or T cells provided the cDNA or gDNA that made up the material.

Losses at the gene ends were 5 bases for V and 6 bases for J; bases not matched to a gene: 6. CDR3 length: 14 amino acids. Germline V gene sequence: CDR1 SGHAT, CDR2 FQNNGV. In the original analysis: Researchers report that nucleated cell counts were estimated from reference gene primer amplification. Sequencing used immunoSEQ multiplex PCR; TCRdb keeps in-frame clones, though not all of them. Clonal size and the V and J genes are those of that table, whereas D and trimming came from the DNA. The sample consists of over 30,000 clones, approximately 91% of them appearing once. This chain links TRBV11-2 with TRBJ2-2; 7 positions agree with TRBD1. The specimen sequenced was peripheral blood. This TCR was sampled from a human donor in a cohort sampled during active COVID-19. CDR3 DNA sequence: TGTGCCAGCAGCCCCAGGGGGTCGGCCGGGGAGCTGTTTTTT. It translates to CASSPRGSAGELFF.